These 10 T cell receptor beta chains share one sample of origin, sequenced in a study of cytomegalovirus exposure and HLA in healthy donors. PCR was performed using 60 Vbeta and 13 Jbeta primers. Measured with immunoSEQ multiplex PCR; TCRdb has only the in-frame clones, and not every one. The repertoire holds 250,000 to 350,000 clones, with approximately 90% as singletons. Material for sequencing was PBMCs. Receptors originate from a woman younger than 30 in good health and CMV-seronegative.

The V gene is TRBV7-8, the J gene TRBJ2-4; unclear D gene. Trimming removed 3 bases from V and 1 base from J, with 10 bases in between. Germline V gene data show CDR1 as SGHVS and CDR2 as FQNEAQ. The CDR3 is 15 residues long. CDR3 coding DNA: TGTGCCAGCAGCTTTCCGATCCAGGCCAAAAACATTCAGTACTTC. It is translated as CASSFPIQAKNIQYF.

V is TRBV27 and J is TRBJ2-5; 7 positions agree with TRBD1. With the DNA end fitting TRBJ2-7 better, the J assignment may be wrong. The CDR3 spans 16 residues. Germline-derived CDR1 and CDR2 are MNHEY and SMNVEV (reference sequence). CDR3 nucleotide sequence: TGTGCCAGCAGTTTCAATTCAAACAGGGGTACCTACGAGCAGTACTTC. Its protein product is CASSFNSNRGTYEQYF.

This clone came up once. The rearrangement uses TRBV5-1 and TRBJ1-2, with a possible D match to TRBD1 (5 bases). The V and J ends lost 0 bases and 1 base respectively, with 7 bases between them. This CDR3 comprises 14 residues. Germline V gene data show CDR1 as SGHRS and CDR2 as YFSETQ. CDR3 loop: CASSLVGGNYGYTF. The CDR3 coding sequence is TGCGCCAGCAGCTTGGTGGGGGGTAACTATGGCTACACCTTC.

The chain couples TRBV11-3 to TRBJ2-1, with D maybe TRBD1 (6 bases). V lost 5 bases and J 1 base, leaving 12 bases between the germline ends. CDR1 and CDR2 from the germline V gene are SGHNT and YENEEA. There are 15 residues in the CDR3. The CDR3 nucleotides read TGTGCCAGCAGCCAGACAGGATTTTCCTACAATGAGCAGTTCTTC. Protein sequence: CASSQTGFSYNEQFF.

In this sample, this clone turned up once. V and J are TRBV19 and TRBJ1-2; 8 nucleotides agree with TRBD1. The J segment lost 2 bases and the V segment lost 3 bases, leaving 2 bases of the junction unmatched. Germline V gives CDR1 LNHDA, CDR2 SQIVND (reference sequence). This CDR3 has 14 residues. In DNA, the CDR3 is TGTGCCAGTAGTATCGGGACAGGCAACTATGGCTACACCTTC. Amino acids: CASSIGTGNYGYTF.

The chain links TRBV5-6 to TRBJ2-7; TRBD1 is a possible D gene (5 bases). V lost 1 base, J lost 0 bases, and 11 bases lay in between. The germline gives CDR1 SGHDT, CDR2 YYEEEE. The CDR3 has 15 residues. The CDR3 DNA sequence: TGTGCCAGCAGCTTGCCAGGGCAAAGCTCCTACGAGCAGTACTTC. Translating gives CASSLPGQSSYEQYF. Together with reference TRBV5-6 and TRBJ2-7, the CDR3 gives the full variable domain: DAGVTQSPTHLIKTRGQQVTLRCSPKSGHDTVSWYQQALGQGPQFIFQYYEEEERQRGNFPDRFSGHQFPNYSSELNVNALLLGDSALYLCASSLPGQSSYEQYFGPGTRLTVT.

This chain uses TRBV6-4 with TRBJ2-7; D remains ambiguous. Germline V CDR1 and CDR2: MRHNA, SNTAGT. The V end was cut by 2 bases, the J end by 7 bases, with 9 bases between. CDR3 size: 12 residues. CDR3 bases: TGTGCCAGCAGTGACCCCCCTGAGGAGCAGTACTTC. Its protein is CASSDPPEEQYF.

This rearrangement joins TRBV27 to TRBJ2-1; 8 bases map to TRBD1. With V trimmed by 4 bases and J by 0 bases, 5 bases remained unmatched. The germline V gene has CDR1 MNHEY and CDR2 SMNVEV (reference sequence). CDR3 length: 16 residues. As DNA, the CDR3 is TGTGCCAGCAGTTCGACAGGGGAGGACTCCTACAATGAGCAGTTCTTC. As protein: CASSSTGEDSYNEQFF.

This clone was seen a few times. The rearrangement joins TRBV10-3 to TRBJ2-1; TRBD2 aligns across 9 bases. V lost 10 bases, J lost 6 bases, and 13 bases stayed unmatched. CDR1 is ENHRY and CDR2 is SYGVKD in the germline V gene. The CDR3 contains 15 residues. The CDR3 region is CASTLGTSPTNEQFF. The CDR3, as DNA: TGTGCCAGTACACTAGGGACTAGCCCTACCAATGAGCAGTTCTTC.

The CDR3 here is CASRETSGGLTDTQYF. Here the CDR3 DNA reads TGTGCCAGCAGGGAAACTAGCGGGGGGCTCACAGATACGCAGTATTTT. The chain carries TRBV27 and TRBJ2-3; 12 bases line up with TRBD2. Germline-derived CDR1 and CDR2 are MNHEY and SMNVEV (reference sequence). V dropped 6 bases and J dropped 2; count of bases not matched to a gene: 6. This CDR3 spans 16 amino acids.